One and the same sample provided the 29 T cell receptor beta chains below, sequenced in a study of blood T cell repertoires in COVID-19. Profiled with immunoSEQ multiplex PCR; TCRdb holds only in-frame clones, not every one. Of approximately 90,000 clones in the sample, about 80% are singletons; the top ten hold under 55%. Sequenced material: peripheral blood. The receptor set was obtained from a human donor in a cohort sampled during active COVID-19.

The V gene is TRBV4-1, the J gene TRBJ2-5; the D gene is possibly TRBD2 (6 bases). Trimming removed 1 base from V and 2 bases from J, with 17 bases in between. Germline lookup yields CDR1 MGHRA and CDR2 YSYEKL. The CDR3 is 17 residues long. CDR3 bases: TGCGCCAGCAGCCAAGCTCCGGGACTCATGTTACAAGAGACCCAGTACTTC. It codes for CASSQAPGLMLQETQYF.

The chain links TRBV20-1 to TRBJ2-5; D is possibly TRBD2 (5 bases). Germline V gene data show CDR1 as DFQATT and CDR2 as SNEGSKA (reference sequence). This CDR3 is built from 15 residues. The V end lost 3 bases, the J end lost 5 bases, and 19 bases lay between the germline ends. CDR3 DNA: TGCAGTGCTAGTTTGGTGGGAGTGGTTCACGAGACCCAGTACTTC. As protein: CSASLVGVVHETQYF.

The rearrangement links TRBV5-4 to TRBJ2-5, with TRBD2 identical over 7 bases. The CDR3 is made up of 17 amino acids. The trim removed 0 bases at V and 0 bases at J, leaving 8 bases unmatched. Germline lookup yields CDR1 SGHNT and CDR2 YYREEE (reference sequence). CDR3 loop: CASSLGVASGNQETQYF. The DNA for the CDR3 is TGTGCCAGCAGCTTGGGCGTGGCTAGCGGCAACCAAGAGACCCAGTACTTC.

This chain joins TRBV14 and TRBJ2-7; tentative D call: TRBD2 (6 bases). This CDR3 region has 13 residues. With 4 bases removed from V and 7 bases from J, the gap between germline ends came to 14 bases. Per germline, CDR1 SGHDN and CDR2 FVKESK. This chain's CDR3 is CASSPPWGGEQYF. The DNA of the CDR3 is TGTGCCAGCAGCCCCCCATGGGGAGGAGAGCAGTACTTC.

The genes are TRBV28 and TRBJ1-6; D is unresolved. CDR1 is MDHEN, CDR2 SYDVKM, per germline. Trimming took 5 bases from V and 10 from J, leaving 21 bases between them. CDR3 size: 16 residues. The CDR3, as DNA: TGTGCCAGCAGTCTTATGTATCCGGGGTTGGGATCACCCCTCCACTTT. Translating gives CASSLMYPGLGSPLHF.

This chain joins TRBV11-2 and TRBJ2-7; maybe TRBD2 (5 bases). The germline V gene has CDR1 SGHAT and CDR2 FQNNGV. The V gene lost 6 bases and the J gene lost 0 bases, with 12 bases spanning the gap. The CDR3 length is 14 residues. The CDR3 DNA reads TGTGCCAGCAGTTTGAGGGAGATCTCCTACGAGCAGTACTTC. It encodes CASSLREISYEQYF.

V and J are TRBV6-5 and TRBJ2-5, with 8 bases identical to TRBD2. The CDR3 spans 15 residues. The trim removed 6 bases at V and 5 bases at J, leaving 11 bases unmatched. Germline assignment: CDR1 MNHEY and CDR2 SVGAGI. The DNA for the CDR3 is TGTGCCAGCAGAGCCCTAGCGGGCGCCACGGAGACCCAGTACTTC. Amino acids: CASRALAGATETQYF.

The chain carries TRBV15 and TRBJ1-1; 10 bases align to TRBD1. The CDR3 length is 18 residues. Trimming at V came to 8 bases and at J to 5 bases, leaving 20 bases not matched to a gene. The V gene's germline CDR1 is LNHNV and CDR2 YYDKDF (reference sequence). The DNA of the CDR3 is TGTGCCACCGATACCTTACGCCCGGGACAGGGGCGGCGTACTGAAGCTTTCTTT. As protein: CATDTLRPGQGRRTEAFF.

This rearrangement joins TRBV7-6 to TRBJ2-7; 9 bases agree with TRBD2. In germline, CDR1 is SGHVS, CDR2 FNYEAQ. The CDR3 loop spans 18 amino acids. With 3 bases clipped from V and 6 bases from J, the junction kept 18 bases outside the gene matches. The chain's CDR3 is CASSFVLAGSLSRGEQYF. The CDR3 DNA follows: TGTGCCAGCAGCTTCGTCCTAGCGGGATCCCTGAGTAGGGGCGAGCAGTACTTC. The full variable domain, completed using reference TRBV7-6 and TRBJ2-7, is GAGVSQSPRYKVTKRGQDVALRCDPISGHVSLYWYRQALGQGPEFLTYFNYEAQQDKSGLPNDRFSAERPEGSISTLTIQRTEQRDSAMYRCASSFVLAGSLSRGEQYFGPGTRLTVT.

Only one count was recorded for this clone. As DNA, the CDR3 is TGTGCCAGCTCGACTAGAAACACAGATACGCAGTATTTT. It encodes CASSTRNTDTQYF. This chain joins TRBV19 and TRBJ2-3, with D possibly being TRBD2 (6 bases). CDR3 length: 13 amino acids. Germline CDR1 and CDR2: LNHDA and SQIVND (reference sequence). V shed 9 bases and J shed 2 bases, with 12 bases lying between them.

The rearrangement links TRBV13 to TRBJ2-7; D possibly corresponds to TRBD2 (6 bases). The CDR3 is 14 amino acids. V was cut by 9 bases and J by 0 bases, with 15 bases left in between. The V gene's germline CDR1 is PRHDT and CDR2 FYEKMQ (reference sequence). CDR3 sequence: CASRRGGSSYEQYF. As DNA, the CDR3 is TGTGCCAGTCGGCGGGGTGGGAGCTCCTACGAGCAGTACTTC. The whole variable domain, filled in from reference TRBV13 and TRBJ2-7, reads AAGVIQSPRHLIKEKRETATLKCYPIPRHDTVYWYQQGPGQDPQFLISFYEKMQSDKGSIPDRFSAQQFSDYHSELNMSSLELGDSALYFCASRRGGSSYEQYFGPGTRLTVT.

V is TRBV7-3 and J is TRBJ2-1; D is unclear. Germline loops: CDR1 SGHTA, CDR2 FQGTGA. The V gene lost 0 bases and the J gene lost 3 bases, with 12 bases spanning the gap. The CDR3 has 16 amino acids. CDR3 DNA: TGTGCCAGCAGCTTAACAGCGAAGGCAAGCTACAATGAGCAGTTCTTC. Encoded protein: CASSLTAKASYNEQFF.

The rearrangement uses TRBV30 and TRBJ2-1; tentative D call: TRBD2 (5 bases). Per germline, CDR1 GTSNPN and CDR2 SVGIG (reference sequence). Trimming removed 4 bases at V and 9 bases at J, with 16 bases between. The CDR3 covers 13 residues. The CDR3 nucleotides read TGTGCCTGGAAAGAGAGCGGCACCAGTGAGCAGTTCTTC. Protein product: CAWKESGTSEQFF.

This clone was recorded many times. This chain joins TRBV7-9 and TRBJ2-1; 10 bases align to TRBD2. This CDR3 region has 15 residues. From germline, CDR1 is SEHNR and CDR2 FQNEAQ (reference sequence). With 5 bases clipped from V and 5 bases from J, the junction kept 6 bases outside the gene matches. This CDR3 is CASSIIGTSDNEQFF. CDR3 in DNA: TGTGCCAGCAGCATAATCGGGACTAGCGACAATGAGCAGTTCTTC.

The chain uses TRBV6-5 and TRBJ2-1; D may be TRBD2 (6 bases). Germline assignment: CDR1 MNHEY and CDR2 SVGAGI. V was pared by 4 bases and J by 12 bases, with 16 bases between. This CDR3 contains 13 residues. CDR3 in DNA: TGTGCCAGCAGTTCCCCCGCTACGGGGGTGCAGTTCTTC. Translation: CASSSPATGVQFF.

The V call is TRBV7-2, the J call TRBJ1-1, with D unresolved. CDR1 is SGHTA, CDR2 FQGNSA, per germline. The CDR3 runs to 13 residues. The V end lost 0 bases, the J end lost 4 bases, and 6 bases lay between the germline ends. The CDR3 loop reads CASSLARGTEAFF. For the CDR3, the DNA is TGTGCCAGCAGCTTAGCGCGGGGCACTGAAGCTTTCTTT.

The rearrangement links TRBV25-1 to TRBJ2-7; maybe TRBD1 (6 bases). The CDR3 spans 13 residues. Germline V lookup: CDR1 MGHDK, CDR2 SYGVNS. V lost 6 bases and J lost 6, with 15 bases in between. CDR3 nucleotide sequence: TGTGCCAGCAGGGCTTGGGCAGGGGTCGAGCAGTACTTC. It translates to CASRAWAGVEQYF.

The chain carries TRBV4-1 and TRBJ2-7; maybe TRBD1 (6 bases). The CDR3 length is 14 residues. Germline CDR1 and CDR2: MGHRA and YSYEKL. V lost 0 bases and J lost 9, with 15 bases in between. The CDR3 bases are TGCGCCAGCAGCCAAGAGGGGGCCCTAAGGGGGCAGTACTTC. This codes for CASSQEGALRGQYF.

This rearrangement joins TRBV7-2 to TRBJ2-5; 9 nucleotides agree with TRBD1. CDR3 length equals 15 residues. V was pared by 5 bases and J by 6 bases, with 10 bases of the junction left unmatched. Germline V gives CDR1 SGHTA, CDR2 FQGNSA. CDR3 sequence: CASSPQGTGLQTQYF. CDR3 coding DNA: TGTGCCAGCAGCCCCCAGGGGACAGGGCTTCAGACCCAGTACTTC.

The V and J genes are TRBV9 and TRBJ2-7, with 7 nucleotides matching TRBD2. CDR1 is SGDLS and CDR2 is YYNGEE in the germline V gene. The J segment lost 4 bases and the V segment lost 4 bases, leaving 8 bases of the junction unmatched. The CDR3 is 14 amino acids. The CDR3 bases are TGTGCCAGCAGCTCCAGCTTCGGGAGGTACGAGCAGTACTTC. This translates into CASSSSFGRYEQYF.

The chain links TRBV9 to TRBJ1-1, with unresolved D. This CDR3 comprises 14 residues. V lost 1 base to trimming and J lost 2 bases, with 9 bases between them. Germline V gene data show CDR1 as SGDLS and CDR2 as YYNGEE. CDR3 in amino acids: CASSVRESNTEAFF. The CDR3 coding sequence is TGTGCCAGCAGCGTACGGGAGTCCAACACTGAAGCTTTCTTT.

V usage is TRBV7-9 and J usage is TRBJ1-5, with 7 bases aligning to TRBD1. Germline V lookup: CDR1 SEHNR, CDR2 FQNEAQ (reference sequence). CDR3 length: 13 residues. Trimming removed 5 bases from V and 4 bases from J; junction bases left unmatched: 2. CDR3 protein: CASSPTGNQPQHF. The CDR3 region has the DNA TGTGCCAGCAGCCCGACAGGGAATCAGCCCCAGCATTTT.

The chain combines TRBV10-3 with TRBJ2-1; TRBD2 agrees at 9 bases. The CDR3 contains 13 residues. CDR1 is ENHRY, CDR2 SYGVKD, per germline. J was trimmed by 8 bases and V by 3 bases; bases with no gene match: 2. CDR3 sequence reads: CAISDGTSYEQFF. The CDR3 DNA sequence: TGTGCCATCAGTGATGGGACTAGCTATGAGCAGTTCTTC.

The J gene is TRBJ1-1, the V gene TRBV2, with 10 nucleotides matching TRBD1. Unmatched junction bases numbered 7, after V lost 3 bases and J lost 9 bases. There are 14 residues in the CDR3. Germline V gives CDR1 SNHLY, CDR2 FYNNEI. The chain's CDR3 is CASSDAGTGDKAFF. CDR3 nucleotides: TGTGCCAGCAGTGATGCCGGGACAGGGGATAAAGCTTTCTTT.

The V call is TRBV20-1, the J call TRBJ2-7; 13 bases are a match to TRBD2. Germline V gene sequence: CDR1 DFQATT, CDR2 SNEGSKA (reference sequence). This CDR3 is built from 15 residues. With 3 bases clipped from V and 1 base from J, the junction kept 3 bases outside the gene matches. Written as DNA, the CDR3 is TGCAGTGCTAGTGGACTAGCGGGAGTTTCCTACGAGCAGTACTTC. Amino acids: CSASGLAGVSYEQYF.

The chain joins TRBV4-3 to TRBJ2-7, with D perhaps TRBD2 (5 bases). This CDR3 comprises 15 residues. The ends were cut back, 6 bases at V and 4 bases at J, with 19 bases in the middle. Germline values: CDR1 LGHNA, CDR2 YSLEER. CDR3 region: CASSSNPLGGYEQYF. CDR3 nucleotide sequence: TGCGCCAGCAGTTCAAATCCACTCGGAGGATACGAGCAGTACTTC.

This clone was recorded only once. V and J are TRBV10-3 and TRBJ2-5; 10 bases map to TRBD2. Unmatched junction bases numbered 0, after V lost 6 bases and J lost 2 bases. CDR3 length: 13 residues. Germline CDR1 reads ENHRY; CDR2 reads SYGVKD. The CDR3 spells CAIRLAGQETQYF. The CDR3 nucleotides read TGTGCCATCAGACTAGCGGGGCAAGAGACCCAGTACTTC.

The chain uses TRBV5-1 and TRBJ2-5, with 11 bases lining up with TRBD2. This CDR3 comprises 16 residues. The V and J ends lost 4 bases and 4 bases, in that order; junction bases with no gene match: 9. Germline V CDR1 and CDR2: SGHRS, YFSETQ. The CDR3 nucleotides read TGCGCCAGCAGCCTGACGACTAGCGGGATCGGAGAGACCCAGTACTTC. The encoded protein is CASSLTTSGIGETQYF.

The J gene is TRBJ2-7, the V gene TRBV5-3; 7 bases match TRBD1. TRBV5-3 belongs to the ORF category, with a function that is uncertain. This CDR3 is built from 14 residues. The trim removed 4 bases at V and 2 bases at J, leaving 6 bases unmatched. In nucleotides, the CDR3 is TGTGCCAGAAGCCCGACAGGGAGACCCTACGAGCAGTACTTC. It encodes CARSPTGRPYEQYF.